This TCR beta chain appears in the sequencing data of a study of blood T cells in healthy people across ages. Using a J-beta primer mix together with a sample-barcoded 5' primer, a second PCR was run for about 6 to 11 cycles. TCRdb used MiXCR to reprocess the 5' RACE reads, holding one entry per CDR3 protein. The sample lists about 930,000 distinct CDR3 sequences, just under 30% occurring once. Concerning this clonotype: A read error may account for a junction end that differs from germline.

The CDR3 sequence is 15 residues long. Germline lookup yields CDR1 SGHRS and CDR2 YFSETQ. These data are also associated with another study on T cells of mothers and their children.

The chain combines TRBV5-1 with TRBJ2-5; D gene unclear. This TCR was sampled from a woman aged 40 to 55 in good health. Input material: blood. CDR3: CASSLVPRPQETQYF. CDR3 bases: TGCGCCAGCAGTTTGGTCCCTAGACCCCAAGAGACCCAGTACTTC.